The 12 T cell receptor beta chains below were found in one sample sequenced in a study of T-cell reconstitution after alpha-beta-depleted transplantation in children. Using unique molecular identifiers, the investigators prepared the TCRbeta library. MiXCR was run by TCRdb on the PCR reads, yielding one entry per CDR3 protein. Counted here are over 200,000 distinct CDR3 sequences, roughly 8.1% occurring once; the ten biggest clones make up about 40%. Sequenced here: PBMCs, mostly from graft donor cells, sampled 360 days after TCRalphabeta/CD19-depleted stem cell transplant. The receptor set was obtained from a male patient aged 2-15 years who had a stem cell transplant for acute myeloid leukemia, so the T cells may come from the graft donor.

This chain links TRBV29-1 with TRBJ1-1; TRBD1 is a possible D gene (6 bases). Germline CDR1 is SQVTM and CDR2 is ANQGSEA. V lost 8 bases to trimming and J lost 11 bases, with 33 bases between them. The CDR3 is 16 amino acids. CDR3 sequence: CSSLSRGRGGGTWAFF. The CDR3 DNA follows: TGCAGCTCCCTTTCCAGAGGCAGAGGGGGGGGTACGTGGGCTTTCTTT.

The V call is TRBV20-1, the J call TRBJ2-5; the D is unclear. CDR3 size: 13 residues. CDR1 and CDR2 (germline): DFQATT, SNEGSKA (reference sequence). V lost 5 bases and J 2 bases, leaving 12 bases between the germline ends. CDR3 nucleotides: TGCAGTGCTGCGAGTCCTCAGCAAGAGACCCAGTACTTC. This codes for CSAASPQQETQYF.

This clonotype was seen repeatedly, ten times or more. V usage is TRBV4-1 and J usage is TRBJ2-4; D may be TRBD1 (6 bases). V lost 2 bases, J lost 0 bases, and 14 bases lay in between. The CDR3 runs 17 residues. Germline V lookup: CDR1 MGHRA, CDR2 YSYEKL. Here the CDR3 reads CASSQQRGLQAKNIQYF. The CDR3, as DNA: TGCGCCAGCAGCCAACAAAGGGGGTTACAAGCCAAAAACATTCAGTACTTC.

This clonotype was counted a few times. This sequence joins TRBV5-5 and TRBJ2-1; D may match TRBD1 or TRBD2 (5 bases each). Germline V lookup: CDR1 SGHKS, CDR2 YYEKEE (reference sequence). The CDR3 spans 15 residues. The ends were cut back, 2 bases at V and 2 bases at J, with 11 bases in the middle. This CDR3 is CASSFSGTAYNEQFF. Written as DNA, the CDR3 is TGTGCCAGCAGCTTCTCAGGGACCGCCTACAATGAGCAGTTCTTC.

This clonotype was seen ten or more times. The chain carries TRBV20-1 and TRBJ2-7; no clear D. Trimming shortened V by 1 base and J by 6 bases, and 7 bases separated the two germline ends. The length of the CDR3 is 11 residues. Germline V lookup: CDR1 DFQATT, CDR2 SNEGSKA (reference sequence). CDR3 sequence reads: CSARAWGEQYF. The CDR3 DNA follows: TGCAGTGCTAGAGCCTGGGGCGAGCAGTACTTC.

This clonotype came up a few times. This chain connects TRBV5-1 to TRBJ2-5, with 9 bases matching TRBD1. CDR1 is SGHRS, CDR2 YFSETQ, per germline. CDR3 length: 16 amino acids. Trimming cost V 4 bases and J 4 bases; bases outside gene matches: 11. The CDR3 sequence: CASSIWTGEGGETQYF. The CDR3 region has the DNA TGCGCCAGCAGCATTTGGACAGGGGAGGGAGGAGAGACCCAGTACTTC.

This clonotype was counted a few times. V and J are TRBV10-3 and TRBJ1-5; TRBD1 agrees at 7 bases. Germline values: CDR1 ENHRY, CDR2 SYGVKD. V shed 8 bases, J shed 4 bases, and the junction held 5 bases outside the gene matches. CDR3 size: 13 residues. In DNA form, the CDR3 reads TGTGCCATCGGGGAGGACAGGAATCAGCCCCAGCATTTT. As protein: CAIGEDRNQPQHF.

In nucleotides, the CDR3 is TGTGCCAGCAGACAGGGGGCCGGACTAGCGGGGTTCACAGATACGCAGTATTTT. Protein product: CASRQGAGLAGFTDTQYF. The J gene is TRBJ2-3, the V gene TRBV6-2 or TRBV6-3, with 12 bases matching TRBD2. Germline values: CDR1 MNHEY, CDR2 SVGEGT. The V gene end was trimmed by 6 bases and the J gene end by 2 bases; junction bases not matched to a gene: 12. The CDR3 has 18 residues.

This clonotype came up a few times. For the CDR3, the DNA is TGTGCCAGCAGCCGGGACGGGGATACGCAGTATTTT. This codes for CASSRDGDTQYF. The chain joins TRBV4-2 to TRBJ2-3; tentatively, D is TRBD1 or TRBD2 (5 bases each). This CDR3 has 12 residues. V gave up 4 bases and J gave up 6 bases, with 8 bases separating them. CDR1 is LGHNA, CDR2 YNFKEQ, per germline.

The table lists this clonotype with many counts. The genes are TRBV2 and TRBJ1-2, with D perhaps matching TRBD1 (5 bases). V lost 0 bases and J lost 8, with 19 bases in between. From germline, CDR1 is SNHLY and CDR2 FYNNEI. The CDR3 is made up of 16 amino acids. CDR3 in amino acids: CASSEALMSGRRGYTF. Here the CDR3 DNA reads TGTGCCAGCAGTGAAGCGCTTATGTCGGGGCGTCGGGGCTACACCTTC. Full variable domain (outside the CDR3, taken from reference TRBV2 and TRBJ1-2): EPEVTQTPSHQVTQMGQEVILRCVPISNHLYFYWYRQILGQKVEFLVSFYNNEISEKSEIFDDQFSVERPDGSNFTLKIRSTKLEDSAMYFCASSEALMSGRRGYTFGSGTRLTVV.

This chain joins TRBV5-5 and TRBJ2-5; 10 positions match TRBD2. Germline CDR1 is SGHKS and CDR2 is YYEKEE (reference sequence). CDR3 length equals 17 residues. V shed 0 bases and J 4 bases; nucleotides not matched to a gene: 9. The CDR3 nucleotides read TGTGCCAGCAGCTTGGGGCTAGCGGGGGTTTCATCAGAGACCCAGTACTTC. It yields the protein CASSLGLAGVSSETQYF.

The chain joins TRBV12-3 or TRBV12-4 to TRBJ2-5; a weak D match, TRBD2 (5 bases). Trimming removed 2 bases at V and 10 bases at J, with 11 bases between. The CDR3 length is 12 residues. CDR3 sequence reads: CASSLRPSHQYF. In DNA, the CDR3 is TGTGCCAGCAGTTTAAGGCCTAGCCACCAGTACTTC.